This is a list of T cell receptor beta chains from one sample in a study of CD8 T cells in Susac syndrome. TCRdb redid the calling of the immunoSEQ multiplex PCR reads with MiXCR, one entry per CDR3 protein. The sample includes hundreds of thousands of distinct CDR3 sequences, 89% of them seen just once. The sequenced sample consisted of CD8+ T cells from PBMCs. These receptor sequences come from a human donor with multiple sclerosis. The CDR3 runs from the conserved cysteine through the conserved F or W. The D gene is left open where the match is weak. Not all rows give a size; the values are once, few, many and, for expanded clones, a class.

j_gene,d_gene,abundance,v_gene,CDR3aa,CDR3nt
TRBJ1-4,TRBD1,once,TRBV28,CASSGTGVREKLFF,TGTGCCAGCAGTGGGACAGGGGTACGGGAAAAACTGTTTTTT
TRBJ1-1,TRBD1,-,TRBV6-2/TRBV6-3,CASTGLLQGGTEAFF,TGTGCCAGCACGGGACTGCTCCAGGGGGGCACTGAAGCTTTCTTT
TRBJ1-1,TRBD1,-,TRBV20-1,CSAWRTGGAGNTEAFF,TGCAGTGCTTGGAGAACAGGGGGCGCGGGGAACACTGAAGCTTTCTTT
TRBJ2-7,-,-,TRBV28,CASTSTLSLGLEQYF,TGTGCCAGCACATCCACCCTCTCACTGGGACTCGAGCAGTACTTC
TRBJ2-7,TRBD2,-,TRBV20-1,CSAPTPGTSGATYEQYF,TGCAGTGCTCCAACCCCGGGGACTAGCGGAGCGACCTACGAGCAGTACTTC
TRBJ2-3,TRBD2,-,TRBV4-1,CASSQLAGDQDTQYF,TGCGCCAGCAGCCAACTAGCGGGGGACCAGGATACGCAGTATTTT
TRBJ2-4,-,-,TRBV6-1,CASRISQGNIQYF,TGTGCCAGCAGGATCAGCCAAGGGAACATTCAGTACTTC
TRBJ2-7,-,-,TRBV20-1,CSARDLVGGVYEQYF,TGCAGTGCTAGAGATCTGGTGGGGGGAGTCTACGAGCAGTACTTC
TRBJ2-1,-,-,TRBV2,CASTRNYNEQFF,TGTGCCAGCACCCGAAATTACAATGAGCAGTTCTTC
TRBJ2-1,TRBD1,-,TRBV18,CASSPPDRASYNEQFF,TGTGCCAGCTCACCACCCGACAGGGCTTCCTACAATGAGCAGTTCTTC
TRBJ2-1,-,-,TRBV30,CAWTYSGSSYNEQFF,TGTGCCTGGACGTATAGCGGCAGCTCCTACAATGAGCAGTTCTTC
TRBJ2-7,-,-,TRBV6-6,CASSYQDAYEQYF,TGTGCCAGCAGTTACCAGGACGCCTACGAGCAGTACTTC
TRBJ2-7,TRBD1,-,TRBV6-2/TRBV6-3,CASSYSRTGEQYF,TGTGCCAGCAGTTACTCGAGGACAGGCGAGCAGTACTTC
TRBJ2-7,-,-,TRBV7-9,CASSPGSHEQYF,TGTGCCAGCAGTCCAGGGTCCCACGAGCAGTACTTC
TRBJ1-4,TRBD1,few,TRBV12-3/TRBV12-4,CASSTGTVNEKLFF,TGTGCCAGCAGTACCGGGACAGTAAATGAAAAACTGTTTTTT
TRBJ2-7,-,-,TRBV6-2/TRBV6-3,CASRGTTSYEQYF,TGTGCCAGCAGAGGAACCACATCCTACGAGCAGTACTTC
TRBJ1-3,-,-,TRBV28,CASSAVTGGLGNTIYF,TGTGCCAGCAGCGCTGTAACCGGGGGACTGGGAAACACCATATATTTT
TRBJ2-3,-,few,TRBV7-9,CASSLLVSDTQYF,TGTGCCAGCAGCTTATTAGTTTCAGATACGCAGTATTTT
TRBJ1-5,TRBD1,-,TRBV24-1,CATSQGANQPQHF,TGTGCCACCAGTCAGGGGGCGAATCAGCCCCAGCATTTT
TRBJ2-1,TRBD2,-,TRBV6-1,CASSPGLAGGDNEQFF,TGTGCCAGCAGCCCGGGACTAGCGGGGGGAGACAATGAGCAGTTCTTC
TRBJ2-3,TRBD2,-,TRBV29-1,CSVETLAIDTDTQYF,TGCAGCGTTGAAACACTAGCGATTGACACAGATACGCAGTATTTT
TRBJ2-1,TRBD2,-,TRBV18,CASSPFGTSGSNEQFF,TGTGCCAGCTCACCATTCGGGACTAGCGGGAGTAATGAGCAGTTCTTC
TRBJ1-5,-,-,TRBV2,CASRIDSAMGNQPQHF,TGTGCCAGCAGGATTGACAGTGCGATGGGCAATCAGCCCCAGCATTTT
TRBJ1-4,TRBD1,-,TRBV13,CASSSTDRVEKLFF,TGTGCCAGCAGCTCGACAGACAGGGTTGAAAAACTGTTTTTT
TRBJ2-3,-,-,TRBV20-1,CSAPPTLGTDTQYF,TGCAGTGCGCCGCCCACGTTAGGGACAGATACGCAGTATTTT
TRBJ2-7,TRBD2,-,TRBV7-8,CASSLSGGQNEQYF,TGTGCCAGCAGCTTGAGCGGGGGGCAGAACGAGCAGTACTTC
TRBJ2-7,-,-,TRBV19,CASSIDPGSYEQYF,TGTGCCAGTAGTATAGATCCTGGTTCCTACGAGCAGTACTTC
TRBJ2-1,-,-,TRBV7-3,CASSLKPYLSVGEQFF,TGTGCCAGCAGCTTAAAGCCATACCTTAGCGTCGGTGAGCAGTTCTTC
TRBJ2-7,TRBD1,-,TRBV5-8,CASSGQAYEQYF,TGTGCCAGCAGCGGACAGGCGTACGAGCAGTACTTC
TRBJ1-6,-,-,TRBV23-1,CASRDTNSPLHF,TGCGCCAGTCGGGATACTAATTCACCCCTCCACTTT
TRBJ2-2,-,few,TRBV7-9,CASSPSTGELFF,TGTGCCAGCAGCCCCTCTACCGGGGAGCTGTTTTTT
TRBJ2-5,-,-,TRBV6-2/TRBV6-3,CASSLPLDGPTRQETQYF,TGTGCCAGCAGTTTGCCACTAGACGGACCCACGAGGCAAGAGACCCAGTACTTC